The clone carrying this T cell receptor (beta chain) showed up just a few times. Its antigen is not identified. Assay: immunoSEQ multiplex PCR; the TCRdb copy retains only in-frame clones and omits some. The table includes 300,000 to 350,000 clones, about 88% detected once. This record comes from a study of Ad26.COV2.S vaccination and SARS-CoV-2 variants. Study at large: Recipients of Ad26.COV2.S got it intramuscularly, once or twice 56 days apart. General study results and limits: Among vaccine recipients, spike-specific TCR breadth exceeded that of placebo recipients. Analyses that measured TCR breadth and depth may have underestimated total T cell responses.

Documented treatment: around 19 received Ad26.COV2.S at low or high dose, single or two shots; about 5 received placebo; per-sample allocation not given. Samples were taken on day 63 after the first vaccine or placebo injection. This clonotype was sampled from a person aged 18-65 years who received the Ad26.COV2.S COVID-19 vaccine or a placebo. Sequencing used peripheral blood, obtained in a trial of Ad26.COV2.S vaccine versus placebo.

CDR3 residues: CASGLKLNQPQHF. The CDR3 DNA sequence: TGTGCCAGCGGACTGAAGTTGAATCAGCCCCAGCATTTT. The chain links TRBV2 to TRBJ1-5, with D unresolved. This CDR3 region has 13 residues. Trimming pared 8 bases from V and 4 bases from J, leaving 12 bases between. Looked up from germline, CDR1 is SNHLY and CDR2 is FYNNEI.